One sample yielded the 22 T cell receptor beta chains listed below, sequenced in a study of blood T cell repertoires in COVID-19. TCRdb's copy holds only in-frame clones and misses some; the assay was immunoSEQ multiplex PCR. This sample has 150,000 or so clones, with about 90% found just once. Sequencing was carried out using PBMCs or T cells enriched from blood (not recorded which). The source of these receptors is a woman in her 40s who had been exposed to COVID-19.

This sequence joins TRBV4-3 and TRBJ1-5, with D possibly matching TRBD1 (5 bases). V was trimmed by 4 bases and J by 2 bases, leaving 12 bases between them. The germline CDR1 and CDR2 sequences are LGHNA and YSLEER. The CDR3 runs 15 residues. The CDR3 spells CASSRGRSGNQPQHF. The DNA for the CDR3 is TGCGCCAGCAGCCGGGGGAGGTCGGGCAATCAGCCCCAGCATTTT.

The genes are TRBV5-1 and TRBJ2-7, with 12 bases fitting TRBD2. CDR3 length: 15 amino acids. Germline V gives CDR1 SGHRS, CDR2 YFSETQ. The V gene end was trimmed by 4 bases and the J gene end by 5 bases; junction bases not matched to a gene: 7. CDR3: CASSGSSGGAHEQYF. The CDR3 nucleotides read TGCGCCAGCAGCGGATCTAGCGGGGGGGCCCACGAGCAGTACTTC.

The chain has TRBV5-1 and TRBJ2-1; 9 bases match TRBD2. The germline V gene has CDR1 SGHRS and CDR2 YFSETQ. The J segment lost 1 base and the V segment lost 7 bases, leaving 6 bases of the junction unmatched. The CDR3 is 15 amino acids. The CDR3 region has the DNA TGCGCCAGCGATAGCGGGAGTTTTTCCTACAATGAGCAGTTCTTC. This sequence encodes CASDSGSFSYNEQFF.

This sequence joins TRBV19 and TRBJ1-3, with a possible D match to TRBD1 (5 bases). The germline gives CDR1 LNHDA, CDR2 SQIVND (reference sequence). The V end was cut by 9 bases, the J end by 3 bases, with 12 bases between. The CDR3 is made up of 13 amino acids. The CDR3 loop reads CASRGDRGNTIYF. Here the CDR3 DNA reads TGTGCCAGCCGGGGGGATCGTGGAAACACCATATATTTT. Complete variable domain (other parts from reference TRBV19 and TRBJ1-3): DGGITQSPKYLFRKEGQNVTLSCEQNLNHDAMYWYRQDPGQGLRLIYYSQIVNDFQKGDIAEGYSVSREKKESFPLTVTSAQKNPTAFYLCASRGDRGNTIYFGEGSWLTVV.

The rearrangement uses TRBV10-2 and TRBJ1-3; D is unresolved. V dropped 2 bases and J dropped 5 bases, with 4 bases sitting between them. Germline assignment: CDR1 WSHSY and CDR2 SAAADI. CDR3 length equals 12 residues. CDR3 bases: TGCGCCAGCAGTGAGGGGCGAAACACCATATATTTT. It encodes CASSEGRNTIYF.

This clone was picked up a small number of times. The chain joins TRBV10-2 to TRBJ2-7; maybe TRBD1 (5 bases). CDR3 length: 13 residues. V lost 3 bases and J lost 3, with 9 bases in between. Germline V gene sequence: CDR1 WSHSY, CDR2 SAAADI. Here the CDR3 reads CASSDGRVYEQYF. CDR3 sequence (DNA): TGCGCCAGCAGTGACGGCAGGGTCTACGAGCAGTACTTC.

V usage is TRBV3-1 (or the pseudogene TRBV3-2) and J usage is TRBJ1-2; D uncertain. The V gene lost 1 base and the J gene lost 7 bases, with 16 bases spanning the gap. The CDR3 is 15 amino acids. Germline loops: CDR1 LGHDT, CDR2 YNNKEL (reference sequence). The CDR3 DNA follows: TGTGCCAGCAGCCAAGCCCCAGTCGGGGTTGGTGGCTACACCTTC. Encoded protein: CASSQAPVGVGGYTF.

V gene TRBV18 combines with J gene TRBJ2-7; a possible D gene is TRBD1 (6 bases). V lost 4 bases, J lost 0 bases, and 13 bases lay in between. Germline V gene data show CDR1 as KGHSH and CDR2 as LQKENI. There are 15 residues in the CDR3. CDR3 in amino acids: CASSLPGDPSYEQYF. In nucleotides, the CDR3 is TGTGCCAGCTCACTCCCAGGGGACCCCTCCTACGAGCAGTACTTC.

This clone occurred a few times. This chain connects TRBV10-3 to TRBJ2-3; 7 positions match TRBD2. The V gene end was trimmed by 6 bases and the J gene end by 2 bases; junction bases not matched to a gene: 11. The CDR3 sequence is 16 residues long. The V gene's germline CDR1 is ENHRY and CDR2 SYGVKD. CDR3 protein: CAISDSLAGDTDTQYF. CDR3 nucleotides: TGTGCCATCAGCGATTCCCTTGCGGGAGACACAGATACGCAGTATTTT.

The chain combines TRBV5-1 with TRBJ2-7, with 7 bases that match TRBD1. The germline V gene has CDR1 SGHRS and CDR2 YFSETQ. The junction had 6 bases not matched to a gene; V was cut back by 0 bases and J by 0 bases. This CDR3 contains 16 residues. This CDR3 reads CASSLGQGATSYEQYF. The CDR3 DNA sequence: TGCGCCAGCAGCTTGGGACAGGGAGCAACCTCCTACGAGCAGTACTTC.

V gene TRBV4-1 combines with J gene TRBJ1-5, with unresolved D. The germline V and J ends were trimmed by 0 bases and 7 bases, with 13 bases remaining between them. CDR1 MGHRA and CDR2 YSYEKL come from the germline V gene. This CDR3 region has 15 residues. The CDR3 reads CASSQERRDSQPQHF. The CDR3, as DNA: TGCGCCAGCAGCCAAGAACGACGGGATAGCCAGCCCCAGCATTTT.

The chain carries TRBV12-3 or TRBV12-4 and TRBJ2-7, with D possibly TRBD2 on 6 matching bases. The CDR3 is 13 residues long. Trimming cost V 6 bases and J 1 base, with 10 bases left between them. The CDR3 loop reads CASRPGTSYEQYF. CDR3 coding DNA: TGTGCCAGCAGGCCGGGGACTTCCTACGAGCAGTACTTC.

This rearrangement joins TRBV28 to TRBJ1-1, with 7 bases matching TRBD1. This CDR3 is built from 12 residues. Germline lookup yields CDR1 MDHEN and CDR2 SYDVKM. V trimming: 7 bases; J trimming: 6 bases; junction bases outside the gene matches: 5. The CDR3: CASKPTGPEAFF. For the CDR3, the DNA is TGTGCCAGCAAACCGACAGGGCCTGAAGCTTTCTTT.

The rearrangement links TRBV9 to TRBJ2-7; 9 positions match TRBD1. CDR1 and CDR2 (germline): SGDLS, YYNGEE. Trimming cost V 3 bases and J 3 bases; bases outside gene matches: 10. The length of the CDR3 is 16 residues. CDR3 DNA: TGTGCCAGCAGCGCCTTCGCCCCGGGACAGGGCTACGAGCAGTACTTC. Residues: CASSAFAPGQGYEQYF.

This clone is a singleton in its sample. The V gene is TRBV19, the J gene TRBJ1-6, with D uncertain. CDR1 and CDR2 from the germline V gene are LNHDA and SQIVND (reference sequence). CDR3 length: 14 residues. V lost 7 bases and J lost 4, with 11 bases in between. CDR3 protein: CASNRGGYNSPLHF. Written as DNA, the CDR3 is TGTGCCAGTAATAGAGGTGGATATAATTCACCCCTCCACTTT.

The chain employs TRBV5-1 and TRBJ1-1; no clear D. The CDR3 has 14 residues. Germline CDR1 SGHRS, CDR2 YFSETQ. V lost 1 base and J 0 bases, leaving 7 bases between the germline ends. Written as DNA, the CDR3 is TGCGCCAGCAGCTTGACAAACATGAACACTGAAGCTTTCTTT. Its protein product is CASSLTNMNTEAFF.

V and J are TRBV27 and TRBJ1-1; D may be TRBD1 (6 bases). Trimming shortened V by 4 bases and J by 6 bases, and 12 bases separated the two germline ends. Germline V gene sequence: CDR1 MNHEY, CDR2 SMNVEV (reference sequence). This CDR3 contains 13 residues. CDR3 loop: CASSSYREPEAFF. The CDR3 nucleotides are TGTGCCAGCAGTTCTTACAGGGAGCCTGAAGCTTTCTTT.

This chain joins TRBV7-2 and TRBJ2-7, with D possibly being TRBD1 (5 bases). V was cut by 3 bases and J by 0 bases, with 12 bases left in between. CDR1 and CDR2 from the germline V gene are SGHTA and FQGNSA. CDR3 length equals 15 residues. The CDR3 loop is CASSLGLRSSYEQYF. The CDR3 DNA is TGTGCCAGCAGCTTGGGGCTTCGGAGCTCCTACGAGCAGTACTTC.

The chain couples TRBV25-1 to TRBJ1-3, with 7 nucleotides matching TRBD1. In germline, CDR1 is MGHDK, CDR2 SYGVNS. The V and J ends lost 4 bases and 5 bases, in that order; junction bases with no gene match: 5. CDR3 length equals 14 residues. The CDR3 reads CASSARDRRNTIYF. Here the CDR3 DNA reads TGTGCCAGCAGTGCCCGGGACAGACGAAACACCATATATTTT.

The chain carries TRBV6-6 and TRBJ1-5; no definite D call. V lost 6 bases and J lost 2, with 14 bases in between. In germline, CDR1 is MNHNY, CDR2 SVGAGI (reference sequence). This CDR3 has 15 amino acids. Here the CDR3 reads CASSSRLDRNQPQHF. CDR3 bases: TGTGCCAGCAGCAGCCGACTAGACCGCAATCAGCCCCAGCATTTT.

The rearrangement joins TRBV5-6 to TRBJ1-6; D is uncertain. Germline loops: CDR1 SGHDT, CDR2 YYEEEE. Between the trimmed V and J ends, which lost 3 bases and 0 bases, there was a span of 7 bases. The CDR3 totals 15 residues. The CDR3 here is CASSSFSSYNSPLHF. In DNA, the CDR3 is TGTGCCAGCAGCTCGTTTAGCTCCTATAATTCACCCCTCCACTTT.

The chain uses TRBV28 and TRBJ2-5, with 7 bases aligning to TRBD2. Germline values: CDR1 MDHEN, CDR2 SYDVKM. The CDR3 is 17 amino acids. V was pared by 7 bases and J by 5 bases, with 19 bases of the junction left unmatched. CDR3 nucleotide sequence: TGTGCCAGCACTATGGGTTCGGCGGGAGTTGAGGGGGAGACCCAGTACTTC. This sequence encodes CASTMGSAGVEGETQYF.